The 16 T cell receptor beta chains reported below all come from one sample, sequenced in a study of PD-L1 blockade in urothelial cancer. Clones were read by immunoSEQ multiplex PCR, and TCRdb kept only the in-frame ones, dropping some. The table records more than 45,000 clones, 77% of them present only once. The source material was PBMCs, sampled around atezolizumab (anti-PD-L1) treatment. These receptors were collected from a man aged 65 to 85 with urothelial cancer.

CDR3 amino acids: CASSLGTLAAGRTDTQYF. CDR3 coding DNA: TGTGCCAGCAGCTTAGGGACCCTTGCAGCGGGGAGAACAGATACGCAGTATTTT. The genes are TRBV7-6 and TRBJ2-3; TRBD2 agrees at 7 bases. The CDR3 totals 18 residues. Germline loops: CDR1 SGHVS, CDR2 FNYEAQ. V shed 1 base, J shed 3 bases, and the junction held 13 bases outside the gene matches.

The chain uses TRBV13 and TRBJ2-3; no clear D. This CDR3 contains 12 residues. CDR1 and CDR2 from the germline V gene are PRHDT and FYEKMQ (reference sequence). V lost 5 bases, J lost 3 bases, and 6 bases lay in between. Here the CDR3 DNA reads TGTGCCAGCAGCCCTAGGACAGATACGCAGTATTTT. Its translation is CASSPRTDTQYF. Full variable domain (missing parts from reference TRBV13 and TRBJ2-3): AAGVIQSPRHLIKEKRETATLKCYPIPRHDTVYWYQQGPGQDPQFLISFYEKMQSDKGSIPDRFSAQQFSDYHSELNMSSLELGDSALYFCASSPRTDTQYFGPGTRLTVL.

This chain joins TRBV2 and TRBJ2-7, with D perhaps matching TRBD1 (6 bases). Germline CDR1 SNHLY, CDR2 FYNNEI. The V end lost 6 bases, the J end lost 0 bases, and 12 bases lay between the germline ends. The CDR3 has 14 residues. CDR3 amino acids: CASRTGILSYEQYF. As DNA, the CDR3 is TGTGCCAGCAGGACAGGAATACTCTCCTACGAGCAGTACTTC.

The chain has TRBV7-3 and TRBJ2-3, with 16 bases matching TRBD2. The V and J ends lost 1 base and 6 bases, in that order; junction bases with no gene match: 4. Germline V gene lookup returns CDR1 SGHTA and CDR2 FQGTGA. This CDR3 is 17 amino acids long. Here the CDR3 DNA reads TGTGCCAGCAGCTTAATGGGGGGACTAGCGGGAGGGGATACGCAGTATTTT. Translated: CASSLMGGLAGGDTQYF.

The V call is TRBV5-5, the J call TRBJ2-6; the match to TRBD1 covers 9 bases. CDR3 length: 18 residues. The junction had 10 bases not matched to a gene; V was cut back by 4 bases and J by 2 bases. The germline gives CDR1 SGHKS, CDR2 YYEKEE (reference sequence). The CDR3 nucleotides read TGTGCCAGCAGCCCCCTACAGGGGGCGAGGACTGGGGCCAACGTCCTGACTTTC. Translated, it gives CASSPLQGARTGANVLTF. The whole variable domain, filled in from reference TRBV5-5 and TRBJ2-6, reads DAGVTQSPTHLIKTRGQQVTLRCSPISGHKSVSWYQQVLGQGPQFIFQYYEKEERGRGNFPDRFSARQFPNYSSELNVNALLLGDSALYLCASSPLQGARTGANVLTFGAGSRLTVL.

The rearrangement uses TRBV7-3 and TRBJ2-7, with TRBD1 identical over 8 bases. J was trimmed by 2 bases and V by 4 bases; bases with no gene match: 19. Germline values: CDR1 SGHTA, CDR2 FQGTGA. This CDR3 region has 19 residues. The CDR3 nucleotides are TGTGCCAGCAGCTCCACCCGAATAAAAAGACAGGGGAAACCCTACGAGCAGTACTTC. The encoded protein is CASSSTRIKRQGKPYEQYF.

Points on this clone: The junction does not match germline at one end; this may be a read error. The V and J genes are TRBV5-5 and TRBJ1-3, with a tentative D call TRBD1 (6 bases). The CDR3 runs 15 residues. Germline values: CDR1 SGHKS, CDR2 YYEKEE (reference sequence). CDR3 residues: CASSQATGWGNTIYF. CDR3 in DNA: TGCGCCAGCAGCCAAGCCACAGGGTGGGGAAACACCATATATTTT.

This chain uses TRBV20-1 with TRBJ2-5; D is unresolved. Germline V gene sequence: CDR1 DFQATT, CDR2 SNEGSKA (reference sequence). The CDR3 is 10 amino acids. The germline V and J ends were trimmed by 6 bases and 2 bases, with 4 bases remaining between them. The CDR3 DNA sequence: TGCAGTGCAGAGCAAGAGACCCAGTACTTC. Encoded protein: CSAEQETQYF.

This chain joins TRBV19 and TRBJ1-2; perhaps TRBD1 as D (5 bases). Trimming took 6 bases from V and 8 from J, leaving 19 bases between them. Per the germline V gene, CDR1 is LNHDA and CDR2 is SQIVND (reference sequence). This CDR3 has 14 residues. The CDR3 DNA reads as TGTGCCAGTAGGACCCAAAGGGGCGCGGGGGGCTACACCTTC. Protein product: CASRTQRGAGGYTF.

The rearrangement links TRBV4-3 to TRBJ1-4, with 9 bases that match TRBD1. This CDR3 has 17 residues. After removal of 0 bases from V and 6 bases from J, the junction contained 8 bases not matched to a gene. The germline gives CDR1 LGHNA, CDR2 YSLEER. CDR3 protein: CASSQDLPGTGYEKLFF. CDR3 nucleotide sequence: TGCGCCAGCAGCCAAGATCTACCGGGGACAGGGTATGAAAAACTGTTTTTT.

This clone turned up a few times. This chain connects TRBV27 to TRBJ2-2; 7 bases agree with TRBD1. There are 15 residues in the CDR3. CDR1 is MNHEY, CDR2 SMNVEV, per germline (reference sequence). V gave up 4 bases and J gave up 6 bases; unmatched junction bases: 8. CDR3 DNA: TGTGCCAGCAGTTCGGGACAGAAAATAGCCGGGGAGCTGTTTTTT. As protein: CASSSGQKIAGELFF.

The CDR3, as DNA: TGTGCCAGCAGCCCAGGACTGACCTACAATGAGCAGTTCTTC. As protein: CASSPGLTYNEQFF. This chain links TRBV27 with TRBJ2-1, with D perhaps matching TRBD2 (5 bases). This CDR3 is built from 14 residues. The germline gives CDR1 MNHEY, CDR2 SMNVEV (reference sequence). Trimming pared 6 bases from V and 2 bases from J, leaving 11 bases between.

The CDR3 DNA sequence: TGCGCCAGCAGCTCAACAACCATTAACAATGAGCAGTTCTTC. Its translation is CASSSTTINNEQFF. The gene calls are TRBV5-1 and TRBJ2-1; no firm D call. With 3 bases removed from V and 5 bases from J, the gap between germline ends came to 12 bases. Germline V gene sequence: CDR1 SGHRS, CDR2 YFSETQ. CDR3 length: 14 amino acids.

The gene calls are TRBV4-3 and TRBJ2-3, with a possible D match to TRBD1 (5 bases). The length of the CDR3 is 16 residues. The germline CDR1 and CDR2 sequences are LGHNA and YSLEER. V shed 0 bases and J shed 9 bases, with 19 bases lying between them. CDR3 sequence reads: CASSQDSRQFGDTQYF. Written as DNA, the CDR3 is TGCGCCAGCAGCCAAGATAGCCGACAGTTCGGAGACACGCAGTATTTT.

The genes are TRBV27 and TRBJ1-3, with a weak D call TRBD1 (5 bases). Trimming shortened V by 5 bases and J by 0 bases, and 14 bases separated the two germline ends. The germline V gene has CDR1 MNHEY and CDR2 SMNVEV (reference sequence). The CDR3 covers 16 residues. The CDR3 sequence: CASSAKQDRSGNTIYF. In DNA form, the CDR3 reads TGTGCCAGCAGTGCGAAACAGGACCGCTCTGGAAACACCATATATTTT.

Only one count was recorded for this clone. The V call is TRBV7-3, the J call TRBJ2-6; TRBD1 matches at 8 bases. From germline, CDR1 is SGHTA and CDR2 FQGTGA. The length of the CDR3 is 18 residues. With V trimmed by 0 bases and J by 0 bases, 4 bases remained unmatched. CDR3 in amino acids: CASSLTGRGLSGANVLTF. The CDR3 DNA reads as TGTGCCAGCAGCTTAACTGGCAGGGGGCTCTCTGGGGCCAACGTCCTGACTTTC.